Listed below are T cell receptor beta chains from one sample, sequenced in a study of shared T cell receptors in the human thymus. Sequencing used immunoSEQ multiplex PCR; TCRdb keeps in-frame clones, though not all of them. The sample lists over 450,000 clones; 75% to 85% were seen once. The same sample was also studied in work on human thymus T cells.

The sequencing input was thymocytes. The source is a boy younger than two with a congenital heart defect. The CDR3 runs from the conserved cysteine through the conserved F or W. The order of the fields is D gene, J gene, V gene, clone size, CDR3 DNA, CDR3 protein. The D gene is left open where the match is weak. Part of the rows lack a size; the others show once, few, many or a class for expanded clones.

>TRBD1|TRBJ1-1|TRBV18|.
TGTGCCAGCTCATATGACAGGGGGGAAACTGAAGCTTTCTTT
CASSYDRGETEAFF
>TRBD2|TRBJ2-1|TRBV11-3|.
TGTGCCAGCAGCTTAGGGTCTAGGACGGGACTAGCGGCCCTCAATGAGCAGTTCTTC
CASSLGSRTGLAALNEQFF
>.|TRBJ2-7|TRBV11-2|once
TGTGCCAGCAGCTTAGATCCGGATATCGAGTTCAGGTCCTACGAGCAGTACTTC
CASSLDPDIEFRSYEQYF
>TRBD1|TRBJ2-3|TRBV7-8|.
TGTGCCACCCGGCCCGGCAGGGGGACGGATACGCAGTATTTT
CATRPGRGTDTQYF
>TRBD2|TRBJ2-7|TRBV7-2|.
TGTGCCAGCAGCCCCGGGACTAGCGGGGATACCTACGAGCAGTACTTC
CASSPGTSGDTYEQYF
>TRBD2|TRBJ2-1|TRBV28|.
TGTGCCAGCAGTCCCCCGGGGGGGAGGAACGGTGAGCAGTTCTTC
CASSPPGGRNGEQFF
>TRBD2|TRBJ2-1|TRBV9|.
TGTGCCAGCAGCGTAGGGGCGGGAGTAAAAGTTGATGAGCAGTTCTTC
CASSVGAGVKVDEQFF
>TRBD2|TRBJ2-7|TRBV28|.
TGTGCCAGCAGCGCACCGGGACTAGCGAACGAGCAGTACTTC
CASSAPGLANEQYF
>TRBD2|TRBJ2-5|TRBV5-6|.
TGTGCCAGCAGCAAAGGACTAGCGGGAGAGCCATTGGAGACCCAGTACTTC
CASSKGLAGEPLETQYF
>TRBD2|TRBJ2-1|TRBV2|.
TGTGCCAGCAGTGAGGCTAGCGGGAGGGCCGGTGAGCAGTTCTTC
CASSEASGRAGEQFF
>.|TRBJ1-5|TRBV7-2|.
TGTGCCAGCAGCTTGGGGGGAAGAGGGCAGCCCCAGCATTTT
CASSLGGRGQPQHF
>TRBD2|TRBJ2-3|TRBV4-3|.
TGCGCCAGCAGCCAAGGCGGTAGCGGGCACCTCACAGATACGCAGTATTTT
CASSQGGSGHLTDTQYF
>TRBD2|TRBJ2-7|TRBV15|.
TGTGCCACCAGCAGAGTGACAGCGGGAGCTCGCGAGCAGTACTTC
CATSRVTAGAREQYF
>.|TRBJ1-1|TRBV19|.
TGTGCCAGTAGTATGCGCCAGGAGAGGAGGACTGAAGCTTTCTTT
CASSMRQERRTEAFF
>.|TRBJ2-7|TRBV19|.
TGTGCCAGTAGTCTGACAGTCTCCTACGAGCAGTACTTC
CASSLTVSYEQYF
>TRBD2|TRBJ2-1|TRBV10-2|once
TGCGCCAGCAGTGCGGGGAGGGGCAATGAGCAGTTCTTC
CASSAGRGNEQFF
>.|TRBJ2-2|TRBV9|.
TGTGCCAGCTCAGACACCGGGGAGCTGTTTTTT
CASSDTGELFF